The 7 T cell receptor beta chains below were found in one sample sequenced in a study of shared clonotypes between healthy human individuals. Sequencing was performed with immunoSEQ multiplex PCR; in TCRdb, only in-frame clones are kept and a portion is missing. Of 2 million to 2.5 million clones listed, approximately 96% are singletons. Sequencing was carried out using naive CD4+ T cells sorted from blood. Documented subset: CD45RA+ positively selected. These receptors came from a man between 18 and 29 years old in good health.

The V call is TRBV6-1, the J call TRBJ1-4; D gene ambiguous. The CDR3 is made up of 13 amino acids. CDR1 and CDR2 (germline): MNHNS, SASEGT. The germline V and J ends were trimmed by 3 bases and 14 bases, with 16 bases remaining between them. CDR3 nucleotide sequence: TGTGCCAGCAGTGACCTCGGGTCCCAGAGCCTGTTTTTT. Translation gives CASSDLGSQSLFF.

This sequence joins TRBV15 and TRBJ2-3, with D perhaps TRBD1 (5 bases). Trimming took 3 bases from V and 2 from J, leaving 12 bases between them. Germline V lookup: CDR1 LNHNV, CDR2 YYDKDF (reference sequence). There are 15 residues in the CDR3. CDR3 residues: CATSRAGHDTDTQYF. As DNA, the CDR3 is TGTGCCACCAGCAGGGCCGGACATGACACAGATACGCAGTATTTT. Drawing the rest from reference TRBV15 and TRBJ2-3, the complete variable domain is DAMVIQNPRYQVTQFGKPVTLSCSQTLNHNVMYWYQQKSSQAPKLLFHYYDKDFNNEADTPDNFQSRRPNTSFCFLDIRSPGLGDTAMYLCATSRAGHDTDTQYFGPGTRLTVL.

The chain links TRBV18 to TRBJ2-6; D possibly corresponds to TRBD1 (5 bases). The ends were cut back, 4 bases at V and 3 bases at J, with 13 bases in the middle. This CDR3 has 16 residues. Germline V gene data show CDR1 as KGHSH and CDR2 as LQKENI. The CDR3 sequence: CASSLLGQGGANVLTF. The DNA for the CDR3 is TGTGCCAGCTCACTTCTCGGGCAGGGTGGGGCCAACGTCCTGACTTTC.

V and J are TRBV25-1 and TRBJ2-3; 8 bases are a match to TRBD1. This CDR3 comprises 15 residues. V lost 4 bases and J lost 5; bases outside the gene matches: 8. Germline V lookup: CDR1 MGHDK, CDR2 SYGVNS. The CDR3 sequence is CASSAKDRVKDTQYF. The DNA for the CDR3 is TGTGCCAGCAGTGCTAAGGACAGGGTGAAAGATACGCAGTATTTT.

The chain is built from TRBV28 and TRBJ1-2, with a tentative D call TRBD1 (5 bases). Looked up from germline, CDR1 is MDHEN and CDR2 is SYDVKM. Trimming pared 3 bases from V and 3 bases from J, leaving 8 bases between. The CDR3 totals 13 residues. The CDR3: CASSLTGHYGYTF. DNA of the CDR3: TGTGCCAGCAGTTTGACGGGGCACTATGGCTACACCTTC.

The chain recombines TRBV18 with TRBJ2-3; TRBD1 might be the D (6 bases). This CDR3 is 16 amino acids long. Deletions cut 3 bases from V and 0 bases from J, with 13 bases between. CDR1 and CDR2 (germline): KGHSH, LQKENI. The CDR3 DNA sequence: TGTGCCAGCTCACCGGCCGGGACAAAAAGCACAGATACGCAGTATTTT. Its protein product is CASSPAGTKSTDTQYF.

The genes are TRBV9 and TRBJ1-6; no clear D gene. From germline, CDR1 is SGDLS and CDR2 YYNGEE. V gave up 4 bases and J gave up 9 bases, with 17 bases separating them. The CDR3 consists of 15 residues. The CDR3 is CASSPDGVIGSPLHF. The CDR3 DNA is TGTGCCAGCAGCCCCGACGGAGTTATTGGTTCACCCCTCCACTTT.